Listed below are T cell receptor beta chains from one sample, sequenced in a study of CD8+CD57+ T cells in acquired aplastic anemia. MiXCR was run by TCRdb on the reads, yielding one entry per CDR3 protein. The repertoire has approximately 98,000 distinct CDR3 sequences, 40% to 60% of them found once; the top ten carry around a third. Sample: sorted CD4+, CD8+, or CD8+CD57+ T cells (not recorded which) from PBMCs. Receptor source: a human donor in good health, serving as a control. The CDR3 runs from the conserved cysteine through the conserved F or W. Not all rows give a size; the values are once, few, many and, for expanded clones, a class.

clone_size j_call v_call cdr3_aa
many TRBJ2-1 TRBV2 CASTPGGGLNEQFF
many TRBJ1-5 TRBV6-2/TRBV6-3 CASSTGDRGQPQHF
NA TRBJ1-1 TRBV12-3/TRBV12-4 CASSSLRANTEAFF
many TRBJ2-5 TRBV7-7 CASSLALGAGETQYF
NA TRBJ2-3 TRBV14 CASSQDVAGENWSDTQYF
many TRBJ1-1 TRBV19 CASSIWPDTEAFF
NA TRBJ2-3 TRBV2 CASSVDSSATQYF
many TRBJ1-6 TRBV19 CASSIERGYNSPLHF
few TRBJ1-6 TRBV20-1 CSATAGSTYNSPLHF
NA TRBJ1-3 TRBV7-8 CASSNDRLTVNTIYF
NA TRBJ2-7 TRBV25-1 CASSARFGGSSYEQYF
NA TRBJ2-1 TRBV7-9 CASTRDGNEQFF
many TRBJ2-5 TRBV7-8 CASSLVVPGGLQETQYF
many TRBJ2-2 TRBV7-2 CASSFGFPGELFF
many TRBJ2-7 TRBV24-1 CATSAWGTGGYEQYF
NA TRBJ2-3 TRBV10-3 CAISTTASTDTQYF
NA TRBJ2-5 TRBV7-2 CASERGNDGTQYF
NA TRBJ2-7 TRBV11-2 CASSLGSIGRYEQYF
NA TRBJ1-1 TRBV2 CATRHSETDTEAFF
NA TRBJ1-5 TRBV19 CALRKGTGVNQPQHF
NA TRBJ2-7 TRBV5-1 CASSLRDPPYEQYF
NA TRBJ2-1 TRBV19 CASSIGTGRNEQFF
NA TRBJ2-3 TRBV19 CASSAPDGTDTQYF
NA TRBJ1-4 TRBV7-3 CASSPMGPNEKLFF
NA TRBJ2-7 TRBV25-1 CASSAWGQGMDYEQYF
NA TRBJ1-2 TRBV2 CASSLRGGQGGGYTF
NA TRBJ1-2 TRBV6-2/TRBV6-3 CASTDPGGDYTYGYTF
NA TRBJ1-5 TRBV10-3 CAISVELVNQPQHF
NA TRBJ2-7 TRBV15 CATSSLGGYEQYF
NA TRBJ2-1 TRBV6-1 CASSARTSGNNEQFF
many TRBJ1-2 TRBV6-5 CASSYYEGYTF
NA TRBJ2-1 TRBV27 CASSFLVGYNEQFF
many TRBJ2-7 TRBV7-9 CASSSRDRGPEEQYF
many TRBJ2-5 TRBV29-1 CSVEDSEGAADMETQYF
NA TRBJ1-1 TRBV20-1 CSAKGVGAHTEAFF
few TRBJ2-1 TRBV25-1 CASSSPSSYNEQFF
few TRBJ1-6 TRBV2 CASGGTRGRSPLHF
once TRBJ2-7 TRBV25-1 CASSGGAGEKGYEQYF
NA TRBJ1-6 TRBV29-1 CSVGADRDSPLHF
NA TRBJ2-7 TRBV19 CASSISASYEQYF
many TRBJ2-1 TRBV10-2 CASNDGGSYNEQFF
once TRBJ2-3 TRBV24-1 CATSDSFDTDTQYF
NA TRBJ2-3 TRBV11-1 CGSSKVGDPLPDTQYF
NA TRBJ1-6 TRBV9 CASSGQIDNSPLHF
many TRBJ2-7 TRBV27 CASSLSAGQEQYF
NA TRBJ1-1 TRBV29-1 CSVETGAGTEAFF
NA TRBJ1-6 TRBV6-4 CASSDGTNSPLHF
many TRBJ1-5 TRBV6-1 CASRLRGDSNQPQHF
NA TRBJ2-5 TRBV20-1 CSAKERQGIQETQYF
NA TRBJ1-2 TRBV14 CASSPGGVYGYTF
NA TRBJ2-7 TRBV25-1 CASSGGGGGSYEQYF
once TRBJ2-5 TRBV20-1 CSASAPGKETQYF